The 20 T cell receptor beta chains below were found in one sample sequenced in a study of blood T cell repertoires in COVID-19. Only in-frame clones appear in the TCRdb table, and some are missing; sequencing was by immunoSEQ multiplex PCR. The sample contains about 120,000 clones, about 79% of which appear only once. The sample was peripheral blood. These receptors originate from a man in his 70s with acute or convalescent COVID-19.

This clone was seen a handful of times. The V gene is TRBV28, the J gene TRBJ1-4; the D gene is possibly TRBD1 (5 bases). The V gene lost 6 bases and the J gene lost 7 bases, with 21 bases spanning the gap. CDR1 and CDR2 from the germline V gene are MDHEN and SYDVKM. This CDR3 spans 16 amino acids. The CDR3 loop reads CASSRGGRGPPEKLFF. DNA for the CDR3: TGTGCCAGCAGCCGGGGTGGGAGGGGCCCTCCTGAAAAACTGTTTTTT. Full variable domain (outside the CDR3, taken from reference TRBV28 and TRBJ1-4): DVKVTQSSRYLVKRTGEKVFLECVQDMDHENMFWYRQDPGLGLRLIYFSYDVKMKEKGDIPEGYSVSREKKERFSLILESASTNQTSMYLCASSRGGRGPPEKLFFGSGTQLSVL.

The chain links TRBV3-1 (or the pseudogene TRBV3-2) to TRBJ1-1; tentative D call: TRBD1 (6 bases). The V and J ends lost 4 bases and 10 bases respectively, with 16 bases between them. Per germline, CDR1 LGHDT and CDR2 YNNKEL (reference sequence). The CDR3 has 13 amino acids. The CDR3 bases are TGTGCCAGCAGCCGTTGGGACATAGGGCGAGCTTTCTTT. The encoded protein is CASSRWDIGRAFF.

A single count supports this clone. This rearrangement joins TRBV19 to TRBJ1-2; D is possibly TRBD1 (5 bases). The V gene lost 3 bases and the J gene lost 3 bases, with 17 bases spanning the gap. Per germline, CDR1 LNHDA and CDR2 SQIVND (reference sequence). The CDR3 consists of 16 residues. The CDR3, as DNA: TGTGCCAGTAGTATTAGGCCAGGGCGACCCGACTATGGCTACACCTTC. Translating it yields CASSIRPGRPDYGYTF.

The V call is TRBV5-1, the J call TRBJ2-1; TRBD2 matches 11 bases. This CDR3 is 14 amino acids long. Trimming removed 5 bases from V and 6 bases from J; junction bases left unmatched: 4. CDR1 SGHRS and CDR2 YFSETQ come from the germline V gene. The CDR3, as DNA: TGCGCCAGCAGTAGCGGGGGGGCGCCCAATGAGCAGTTCTTC. Translating it yields CASSSGGAPNEQFF.

The chain recombines TRBV19 with TRBJ2-3; D remains unclear. The germline V gene encodes CDR1 LNHDA and CDR2 SQIVND (reference sequence). The CDR3 covers 14 residues. V dropped 1 base and J dropped 5 bases, with 10 bases sitting between them. CDR3 amino acids: CASSIGLARDTQYF. DNA of the CDR3: TGTGCCAGTAGTATAGGGCTTGCACGAGATACGCAGTATTTT.

The J gene is TRBJ1-1, the V gene TRBV6-5; D might be TRBD1 (6 bases). CDR3 length equals 15 residues. The germline gives CDR1 MNHEY, CDR2 SVGAGI. V was cut by 0 bases and J by 5 bases, with 13 bases left in between. CDR3 sequence (DNA): TGTGCCAGCAGTTACTCGACAGGAGTGGGAACTGAAGCTTTCTTT. Protein: CASSYSTGVGTEAFF.

CDR3 DNA sequence: TGTGCCAGTAGTCGACAGGGGGCAAATCAGCCCCAGCATTTT. As protein: CASSRQGANQPQHF. The chain links TRBV19 to TRBJ1-5; 10 bases fit TRBD1. V dropped 5 bases and J dropped 4; count of bases not matched to a gene: 2. Germline V gene data show CDR1 as LNHDA and CDR2 as SQIVND (reference sequence). The CDR3 extends over 14 amino acids.

The chain joins TRBV6-2 or TRBV6-3 to TRBJ2-7, with D unclear. CDR1 is MNHEY and CDR2 is SVGEGT in the germline V gene. This CDR3 contains 14 residues. V lost 2 bases, J lost 0 bases, and 8 bases lay in between. DNA for the CDR3: TGTGCCAGCAGTTACCGCCGGAGCTCCTACGAGCAGTACTTC. Encoded protein: CASSYRRSSYEQYF.

The chain has TRBV6-2 or TRBV6-3 and TRBJ2-3, with TRBD2 identical over 8 bases. Trimming took 1 base from V and 6 from J; bases not matched to a gene: 6. In germline, CDR1 is MNHEY, CDR2 SVGEGT. The CDR3 totals 15 residues. CDR3 sequence: CASSYLGLGKDTQYF. The CDR3, as DNA: TGTGCCAGCAGTTACTTGGGACTAGGGAAGGATACGCAGTATTTT.

This chain uses TRBV6-2 or TRBV6-3 with TRBJ2-2; 9 bases are shared with TRBD1. Germline V gives CDR1 MNHEY, CDR2 SVGEGT. V dropped 0 bases and J dropped 6; count of bases not matched to a gene: 8. This CDR3 has 17 residues. CDR3 residues: CASSYSEGQGFSGELFF. DNA for the CDR3: TGTGCCAGCAGTTACTCTGAGGGACAGGGATTTTCCGGGGAGCTGTTTTTT.

The chain carries TRBV4-3 and TRBJ2-5; 8 bases fit TRBD2. Germline V gives CDR1 LGHNA, CDR2 YSLEER. J gave up 5 bases and V 1 base, and 9 bases lay outside the gene matches. The CDR3 runs 16 residues. The CDR3 protein is CASSQGNGGVGETQYF. CDR3 in DNA: TGCGCCAGCAGCCAAGGGAACGGGGGGGTCGGGGAGACCCAGTACTTC.

The chain carries TRBV7-2 and TRBJ2-7; perhaps TRBD2 as D (5 bases). Germline assignment: CDR1 SGHTA and CDR2 FQGNSA. The V end lost 5 bases, the J end lost 3 bases, and 11 bases lay between the germline ends. The CDR3 covers 13 residues. CDR3 loop: CASSRGPGYEQYF. In DNA form, the CDR3 reads TGTGCCAGCAGCCGAGGGCCAGGCTACGAGCAGTACTTC. Full variable domain (rest looked up from reference TRBV7-2 and TRBJ2-7): GAGVSQSPSNKVTEKGKDVELRCDPISGHTALYWYRQSLGQGLEFLIYFQGNSAPDKSGLPSDRFSAERTGGSVSTLTIQRTQQEDSAVYLCASSRGPGYEQYFGPGTRLTVT.

This chain links TRBV10-3 with TRBJ2-5; maybe TRBD1 (5 bases). Germline values: CDR1 ENHRY, CDR2 SYGVKD. Trimming pared 3 bases from V and 5 bases from J, leaving 13 bases between. CDR3 length equals 14 residues. CDR3 loop: CAISDVGAGETQYF. The DNA of the CDR3 is TGTGCCATCAGTGATGTAGGGGCCGGGGAGACCCAGTACTTC.

In nucleotides, the CDR3 is TGTGCCAGCAGCGTAGCTACCGGTAGCGGGGGATTTTCTAGCACAGATACGCAGTATTTT. It translates to CASSVATGSGGFSSTDTQYF. The chain uses TRBV9 and TRBJ2-3; TRBD2 agrees at 9 bases. Germline CDR1 is SGDLS and CDR2 is YYNGEE. V lost 0 bases and J lost 0; bases outside the gene matches: 14. This CDR3 has 20 residues.

The rearrangement joins TRBV6-2 or TRBV6-3 to TRBJ2-3; possibly TRBD2 for D (7 bases). Trimming took 6 bases from V and 3 from J, leaving 19 bases between them. Germline CDR1 and CDR2: MNHEY and SVGEGT. There are 16 residues in the CDR3. The CDR3 sequence is CASSNPAGGPTDTQYF. Written as DNA, the CDR3 is TGTGCCAGCAGCAATCCCGCCGGGGGGCCGACAGATACGCAGTATTTT.

This clone was observed once. The rearrangement joins TRBV29-1 to TRBJ2-3; no firm D call. Germline assignment: CDR1 SQVTM and CDR2 ANQGSEA. CDR3 length equals 11 residues. Trimming removed 3 bases at V and 6 bases at J, with 7 bases between. In nucleotides, the CDR3 is TGCAGCGTTGAGTATTCGGATACGCAGTATTTT. This codes for CSVEYSDTQYF.

The J gene is TRBJ1-3, the V gene TRBV7-2; a possible D gene is TRBD1 (6 bases). The CDR3 runs 13 residues. CDR1 SGHTA and CDR2 FQGNSA come from the germline V gene. The V end lost 7 bases, the J end lost 7 bases, and 14 bases lay between the germline ends. CDR3 residues: CASKQGSWNTIYF. The CDR3 coding sequence is TGTGCCAGCAAACAGGGCTCGTGGAACACCATATATTTT.

This clone was seen just once. The V call is TRBV6-5, the J call TRBJ1-2; D possibly corresponds to TRBD1 (6 bases). Germline values: CDR1 MNHEY, CDR2 SVGAGI. The CDR3 loop spans 15 amino acids. Trimming removed 2 bases from V and 4 bases from J, with 14 bases in between. The CDR3 DNA sequence: TGTGCCAGCAGTTACGCCCGGGACACCCCCTATGGCTACACCTTC. Translated: CASSYARDTPYGYTF.

This clone was observed a few times. The rearrangement joins TRBV10-2 to TRBJ2-2, with no clear D. The CDR3 contains 12 residues. V dropped 6 bases and J dropped 4 bases, with 6 bases sitting between them. Germline V gene lookup returns CDR1 WSHSY and CDR2 SAAADI. The CDR3 nucleotides are TGCGCCAGCAGGATGGCCACCGGGGAGCTGTTTTTT. This codes for CASRMATGELFF.

CDR3 loop: CASSRPGTAVTQAFF. The CDR3 region has the DNA TGTGCCAGCAGTAGGCCAGGGACAGCCGTTACGCAAGCTTTCTTT. The rearrangement uses TRBV6-5 and TRBJ1-1; TRBD1 aligns across 7 bases. This CDR3 spans 15 amino acids. Germline V gives CDR1 MNHEY, CDR2 SVGAGI. Germline trimming cut 5 bases from V and 9 bases from J; bases unmatched to any gene: 15.